This T cell receptor (beta chain) was obtained from a study of T cell changes during pregnancy in multiple sclerosis. V shed 3 bases, J shed 2 bases, and the junction held 13 bases outside the gene matches. CDR1 and CDR2 (germline): SGHRS, YFSETQ. CDR3 size: 17 residues. TCRdb's table, derived via immunoSEQ multiplex PCR, lists solely in-frame clones and lacks some. The sample records about 67,000 clones, over 75% being singletons. The chain employs TRBV5-1 and TRBJ1-2; 7 bases map to TRBD1. The sequenced sample was peripheral blood, obtained in the third trimester of pregnancy. This TCR was recovered from a female donor with multiple sclerosis, enrolled in a pregnancy study. In DNA, the CDR3 is TGCGCCAGCAGCTCGCCGGGACAGACAACAACCAACTATGGCTACACCTTC. As protein: CASSSPGQTTTNYGYTF.